The present entry profiles one T cell receptor (beta chain) with its context. Its antigen is currently unknown. This entry belongs to a study of CXCR3-negative and CXCR3-positive naive CD8 T cells. UMI-labeled 5' RACE TRB cDNA libraries were prepared from the cells. TCRdb reanalyzed the 5' RACE reads, giving one entry per CDR3 protein sequence and no DNA. The ten most abundant clones cover under 0.8% of a sample with roughly 59,000 distinct CDR3 sequences. The CDR3 sequence is 11 residues long. The germline gives CDR1 LNHDA, CDR2 SQIVND (reference sequence). Regarding the study as a whole: Similar TRBV-TRBJ usage was seen in naive cells (both CXCR3-negative and CXCR3-positive), but memory cells differed. CXCR3-positive naive cells had more hydrophobic TRB CDR3s than CXCR3-negative naive cells. Diversity ran similarly high across both naive subsets but far lower in memory CD8+ cells.

This chain links TRBV19 with TRBJ2-7. This clonotype was obtained from a human donor in good health. Some clones in this sample may be carry-over from other donors' samples. Specimen: naive CXCR3+ CD8+ T cells from blood. Subset defined: CD45RO-CCR7+CD27+CD95- naive CD8+ T cells expressing CXCR3 (TNR3+). The CDR3 spells CASSLSGEQYF.